This TCR beta chain was documented in a study of memory CD4+ T cells and cytomegalovirus serostatus. Single viable CD3+CD4+CD8-CD45RO+ cells were sorted as the memory CD4+ T cells. Note on this clone: Antigen unknown.

In the authors' methods: Out-of-frame sequences were removed, leaving 2 million to 2.5 million distinct TCRbeta sequences. Sequencing was performed with immunoSEQ multiplex PCR; in TCRdb, only in-frame clones are kept and a portion is missing. V, J and clone size are taken as reported in that table, and D and trimming were inferred from the DNA itself. The table records under 50,000 clones, roughly 78% of them present only once. Germline CDR1 is SGDLS and CDR2 is YYNGEE. There are 17 residues in the CDR3. Trimming left V 4 bases short and J 4 bases short, with 20 bases between. Study-level points and caveats: Suggested: most of the CMV-linked TCR signature lies in CD4+ memory cells. Of about 150 reported CMV TCRbeta sequences, roughly 67 were found in memory CD4+ repertoires.

This rearrangement joins TRBV9 to TRBJ2-2, with D perhaps TRBD2 (5 bases). This sequence was found in an adult in good health and CMV-seronegative. Specimen: memory CD4+ T cells from blood. The CDR3 loop is CASSTRERARSTGELFF. CDR3 bases: TGTGCCAGCAGCACCCGGGAACGAGCGAGGTCCACCGGGGAGCTGTTTTTT.